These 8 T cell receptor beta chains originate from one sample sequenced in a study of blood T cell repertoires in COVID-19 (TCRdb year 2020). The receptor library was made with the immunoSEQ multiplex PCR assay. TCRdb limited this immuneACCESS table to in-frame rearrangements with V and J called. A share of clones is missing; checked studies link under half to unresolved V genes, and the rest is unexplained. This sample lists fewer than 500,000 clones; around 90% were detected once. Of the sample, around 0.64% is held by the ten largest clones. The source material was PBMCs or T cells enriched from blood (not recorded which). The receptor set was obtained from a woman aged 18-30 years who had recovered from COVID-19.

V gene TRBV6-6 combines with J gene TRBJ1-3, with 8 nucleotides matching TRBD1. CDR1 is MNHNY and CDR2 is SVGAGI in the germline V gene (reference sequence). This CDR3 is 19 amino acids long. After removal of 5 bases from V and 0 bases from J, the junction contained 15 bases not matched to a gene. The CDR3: CASSRQGLTGEPSGNTIYF. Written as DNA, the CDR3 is TGTGCCAGCAGTCGGCAAGGACTGACAGGGGAACCCTCTGGAAACACCATATATTTT.

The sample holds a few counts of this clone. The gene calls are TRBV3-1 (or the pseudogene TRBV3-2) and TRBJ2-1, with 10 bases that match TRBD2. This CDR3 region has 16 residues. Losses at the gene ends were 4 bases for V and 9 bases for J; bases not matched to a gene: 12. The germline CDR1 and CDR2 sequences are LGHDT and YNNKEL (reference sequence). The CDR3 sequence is CASSRRGSGGVGEQFF. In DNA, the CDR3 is TGTGCCAGCAGCCGCCGCGGAAGCGGGGGGGTTGGTGAGCAGTTCTTC.

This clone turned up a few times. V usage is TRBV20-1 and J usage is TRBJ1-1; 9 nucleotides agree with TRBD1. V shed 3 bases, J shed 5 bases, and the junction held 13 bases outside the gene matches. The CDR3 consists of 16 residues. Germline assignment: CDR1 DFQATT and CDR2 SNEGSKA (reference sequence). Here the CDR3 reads CSASHLDGQGRTEAFF. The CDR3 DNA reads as TGCAGTGCTAGTCACCTTGATGGACAGGGGAGAACTGAAGCTTTCTTT.

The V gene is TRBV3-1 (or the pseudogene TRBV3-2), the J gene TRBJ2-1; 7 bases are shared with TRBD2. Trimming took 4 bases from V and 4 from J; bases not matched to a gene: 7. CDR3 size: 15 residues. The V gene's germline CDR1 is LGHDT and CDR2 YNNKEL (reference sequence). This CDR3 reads CASSPGWGGYNEQFF. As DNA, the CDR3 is TGTGCCAGCAGCCCAGGGTGGGGGGGTTACAATGAGCAGTTCTTC.

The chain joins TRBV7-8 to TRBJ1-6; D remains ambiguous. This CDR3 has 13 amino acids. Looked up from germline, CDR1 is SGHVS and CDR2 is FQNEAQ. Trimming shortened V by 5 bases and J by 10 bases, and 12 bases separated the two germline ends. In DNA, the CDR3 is TGTGCCAGCAGCCCCCCTTACCGGTCACCCCTCCACTTT. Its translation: CASSPPYRSPLHF.

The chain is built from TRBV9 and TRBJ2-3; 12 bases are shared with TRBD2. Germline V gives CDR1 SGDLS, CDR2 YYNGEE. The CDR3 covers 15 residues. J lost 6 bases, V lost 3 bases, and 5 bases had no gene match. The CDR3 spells CASSELGLAGDTQYF. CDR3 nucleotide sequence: TGTGCCAGCAGCGAACTAGGACTAGCGGGGGATACGCAGTATTTT.

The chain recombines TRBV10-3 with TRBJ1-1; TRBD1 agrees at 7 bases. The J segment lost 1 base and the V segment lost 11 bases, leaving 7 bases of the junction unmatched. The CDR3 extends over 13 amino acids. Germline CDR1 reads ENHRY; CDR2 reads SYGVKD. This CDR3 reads CAVSGQRNTEAFF. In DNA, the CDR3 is TGTGCCGTTTCGGGACAGAGGAACACTGAAGCTTTCTTT.

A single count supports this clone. CDR3 sequence (DNA): TGTGCCAGCAGTGACTTCGGCACCATATATTTT. This codes for CASSDFGTIYF. This chain joins TRBV25-1 and TRBJ1-3, with unresolved D. Germline V gives CDR1 MGHDK, CDR2 SYGVNS. V lost 3 bases, J lost 9 bases, and 6 bases lay in between. This CDR3 comprises 11 residues.